The subject of this entry is one TCR beta chain. The sample comes from a study of radiation and T cells in renal cell carcinoma. Germline V lookup: CDR1 SGHNT, CDR2 YENEEA. CDR3 length: 9 amino acids. Trimming pared 6 bases from V and 13 bases from J, leaving 9 bases between. Documented time point: baseline pretreatment blood. Sample treatment: 15 Gy SBRT to primary tumor, nephrectomy 4 weeks later. The data were produced by immunoSEQ multiplex PCR, yet TCRdb's version contains in-frame clones alone and is incomplete. The sample lists about 140,000 clones, over 65% occurring once. This clonotype originated in a woman between 50 and 59 years old with renal cell carcinoma. This rearrangement joins TRBV11-3 to TRBJ1-2; no clear D. The starting material was blood, obtained from a patient whose treatment included radiotherapy and nephrectomy. The DNA for the CDR3 is TGTGCCAGCAGTCCTGACCCCACCTTC. This encodes CASSPDPTF. Full variable domain (rest looked up from reference TRBV11-3 and TRBJ1-2): EAGVVQSPRYKIIEKKQPVAFWCNPISGHNTLYWYLQNLGQGPELLIRYENEEAVDDSQLPKDRFSAERLKGVDSTLKIQPAELGDSAVYLCASSPDPTFGSGTRLTVV.